Below, one TCR beta chain is given with its context. This clonotype has just a few counts. No cognate antigen has been identified for it. Per-base quality was not reported, and no clone a single base away is much larger than it. Relative to germline, V is 5 bases shorter and J is 0 bases shorter, with 7 bases between their ends. Looking up the germline V gene yields CDR1 KGHSH and CDR2 LQKENI. The cysteine opens and the phenylalanine closes a CDR3 of 13 amino acids. CDR3 DNA only is kept here, 39 bases in frame from base 1. Systemically healthy Caucasian individuals from Russia, around 38 in total and aged roughly 6 to 90 years, were included as donors. Around 9.8 milliliters of peripheral blood were collected from each donor into EDTA-treated Vacutainer tubes. PBMCs were isolated by Ficoll-Paque density-gradient centrifugation, with at least 6 million obtained per sample. Trizol reagent was used to extract total RNA from PBMCs, with at least 5.5 micrograms per sample. The percentages of naive CD45RAhigh/CD27high T cells were determined by flow cytometry on a PBMC aliquot from every donor.

The library relied on 5' RACE. Instrument used: Illumina HiSeq 2500. The second PCR ran for roughly 7 to 12 cycles and used a J-beta primer mix along with a sample-barcoded 5' primer. A template-switch 5' adaptor carrying 12 random nucleotides introduced a unique molecular identifier onto each TCR beta cDNA molecule. Each sample yielded at least 3 million CDR3-containing paired-end reads. First-strand cDNA was synthesized from all RNA with the Mint cDNA synthesis kit, primed by a TRBC-specific oligonucleotide. Following uracil-DNA glycosylase treatment, a first 18-cycle PCR with universal primers M1SS and BC2_uni_R was performed on all cDNA. The authors' pipeline ran thus. Normalization of each sample was performed by random selection of 1 million high-quality reads, each carrying a distinct molecular identifier. Instead of being binned into consensus sequences, reads that shared molecular identifiers were thrown out. MiTCR, run with a Q25 quality threshold and the strictest error-elimination algorithm, handled CDR3 identification, clonotype clustering and error correction. A nonparametric unseen species model with Euler transformation was used to estimate a lower bound on total TCR beta diversity. TCRdb redid the processing of the public reads, applying fastp at Q25 and MiXCR, and retained in-frame beta chains. Each entry merges the rows of one CDR3 protein and shows their most common DNA and genes. For this entry, the V and J calls and clone size follow TCRdb and not the study's own pipeline. A total of 1.5 million or so distinct CDR3 sequences appear in this sample, around two fifths of them only once. The ten most abundant clones make up 7.9% of the sample.

This sample is part of a study of blood T cells in healthy people across ages (dated by TCRdb to the mid-2010s). In the study overall: In model experiments, roughly one uniquely barcoded TCR beta cDNA molecule per two T cells was captured by template switching. Age-related changes in TCR beta repertoire diversity were measured in the study by deep sequencing normalized with unique cDNA molecular identifiers. Four age groups were formed from the donors: young (average approximately 15 years), middle-aged (approximately 40), aged (around 62) and long-lived (less than 85). To avoid experimental bias, donors of different ages were randomly spread across the sequencing lanes. For two donors (one aged 18 to 29 and one aged 80 or older), the study analyzed two additional independent replicas of 1 million unique cDNA reads from the same blood draw.

Paper-wide results and their limitations: Because donor CMV infection status was unknown, age-related changes in expanded clonotypes were potentially confounded. Estimates of total diversity based on one million sequenced T cells were regarded as lower bounds and as underestimates. Compared with the aged group, the long-lived group had more naive CD4+ T cells, fewer expanded clones and increased TCR diversity, suggesting age selection. Bulk unsorted PBMC profiling prevented conclusive comparison of naive and antigen-experienced compartments. A strong correlation was found between observed TCR beta diversity and the percentage of naive T cells measured by flow cytometry. As age increased, observed TCR beta diversity per million T cells dropped in a roughly linear way, and a significant reduction was already evident by age 40.

The TCR sequence derives from a woman under 30 in good health. The V gene is TRBV18 and the J gene is TRBJ2-5; a confident D gene designation cannot be given. The sequenced material came from blood. The bases read TGTGCCAGCTCAACCCCAAACCAAGAGACCCAGTACTTC. It translates as CASSTPNQETQYF.